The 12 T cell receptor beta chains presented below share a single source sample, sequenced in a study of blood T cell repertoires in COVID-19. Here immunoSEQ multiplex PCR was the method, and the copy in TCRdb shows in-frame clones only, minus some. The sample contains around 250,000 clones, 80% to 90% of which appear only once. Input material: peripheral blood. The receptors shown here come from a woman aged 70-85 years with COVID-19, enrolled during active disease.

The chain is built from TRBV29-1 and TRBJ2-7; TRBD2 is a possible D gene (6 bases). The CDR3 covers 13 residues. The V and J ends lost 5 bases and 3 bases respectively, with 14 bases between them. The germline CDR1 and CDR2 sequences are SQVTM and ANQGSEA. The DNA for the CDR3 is TGCAGCGTTCGTGAGGGAGGTAGCTACGAGCAGTACTTC. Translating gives CSVREGGSYEQYF.

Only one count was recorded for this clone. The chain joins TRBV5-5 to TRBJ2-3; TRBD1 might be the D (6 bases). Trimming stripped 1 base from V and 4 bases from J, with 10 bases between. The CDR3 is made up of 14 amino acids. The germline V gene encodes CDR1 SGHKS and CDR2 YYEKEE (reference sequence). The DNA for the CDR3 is TGTGCCAGCAGCTTGTGGCAGGGGTCAGATACGCAGTATTTT. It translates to CASSLWQGSDTQYF.

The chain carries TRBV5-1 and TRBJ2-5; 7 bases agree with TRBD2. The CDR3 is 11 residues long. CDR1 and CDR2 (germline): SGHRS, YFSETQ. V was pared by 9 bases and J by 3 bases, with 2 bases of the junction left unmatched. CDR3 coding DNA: TGCGCCACACGGGGGGAAGAGACCCAGTACTTC. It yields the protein CATRGEETQYF.

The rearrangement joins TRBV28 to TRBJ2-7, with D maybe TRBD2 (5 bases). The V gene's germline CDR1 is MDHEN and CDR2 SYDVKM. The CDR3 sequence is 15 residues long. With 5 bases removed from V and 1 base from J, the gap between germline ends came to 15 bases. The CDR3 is CASSPLPSGSYEQYF. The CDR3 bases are TGTGCCAGCAGTCCGCTTCCGAGCGGATCCTACGAGCAGTACTTC.

CDR3 sequence (DNA): TGTGCCACCAGCAGGGCAGGGCGGGACAATCAGCCCCAGCATTTT. Its protein is CATSRAGRDNQPQHF. The rearrangement links TRBV15 to TRBJ1-5, with a possible D match to TRBD1 (5 bases). The V gene lost 3 bases and the J gene lost 3 bases, with 12 bases spanning the gap. CDR1 and CDR2 from the germline V gene are LNHNV and YYDKDF (reference sequence). The CDR3 spans 15 residues.

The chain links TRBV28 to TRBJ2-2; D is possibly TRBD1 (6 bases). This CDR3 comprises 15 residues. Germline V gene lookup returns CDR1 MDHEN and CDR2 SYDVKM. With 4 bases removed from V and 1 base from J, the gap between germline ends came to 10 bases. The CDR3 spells CASSWTEKNTGELFF. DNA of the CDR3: TGTGCCAGCAGTTGGACAGAAAAGAACACCGGGGAGCTGTTTTTT. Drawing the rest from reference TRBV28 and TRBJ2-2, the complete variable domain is DVKVTQSSRYLVKRTGEKVFLECVQDMDHENMFWYRQDPGLGLRLIYFSYDVKMKEKGDIPEGYSVSREKKERFSLILESASTNQTSMYLCASSWTEKNTGELFFGEGSRLTVL.

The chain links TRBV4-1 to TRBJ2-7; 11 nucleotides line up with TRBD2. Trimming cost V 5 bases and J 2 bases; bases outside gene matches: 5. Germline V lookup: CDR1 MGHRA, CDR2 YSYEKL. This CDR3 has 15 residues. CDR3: CASSIRTSGPYEQYF. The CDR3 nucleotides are TGCGCCAGCAGCATCCGGACTAGCGGGCCCTACGAGCAGTACTTC.

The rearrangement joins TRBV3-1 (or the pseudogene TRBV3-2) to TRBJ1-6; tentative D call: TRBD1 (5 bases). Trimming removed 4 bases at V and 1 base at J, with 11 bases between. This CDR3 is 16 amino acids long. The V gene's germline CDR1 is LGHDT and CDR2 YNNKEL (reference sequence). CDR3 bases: TGTGCCAGCAGCCTAAGCGGGGGGTCCTATAATTCACCCCTCCACTTT. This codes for CASSLSGGSYNSPLHF.

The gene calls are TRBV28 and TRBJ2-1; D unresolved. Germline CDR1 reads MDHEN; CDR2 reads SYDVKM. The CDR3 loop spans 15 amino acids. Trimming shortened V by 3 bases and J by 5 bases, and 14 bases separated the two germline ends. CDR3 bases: TGTGCCAGCAGTTTGGTTTTTTCAGGTCACAATGAGCAGTTCTTC. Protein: CASSLVFSGHNEQFF. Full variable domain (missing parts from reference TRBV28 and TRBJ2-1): DVKVTQSSRYLVKRTGEKVFLECVQDMDHENMFWYRQDPGLGLRLIYFSYDVKMKEKGDIPEGYSVSREKKERFSLILESASTNQTSMYLCASSLVFSGHNEQFFGPGTRLTVL.

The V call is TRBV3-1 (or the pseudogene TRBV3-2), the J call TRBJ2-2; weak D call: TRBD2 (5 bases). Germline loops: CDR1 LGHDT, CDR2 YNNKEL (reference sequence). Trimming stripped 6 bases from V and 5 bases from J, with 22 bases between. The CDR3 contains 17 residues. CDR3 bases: TGTGCCAGCAGACCTGATTGGGGTAGCGCCACGACCGGGGAGCTGTTTTTT. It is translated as CASRPDWGSATTGELFF.

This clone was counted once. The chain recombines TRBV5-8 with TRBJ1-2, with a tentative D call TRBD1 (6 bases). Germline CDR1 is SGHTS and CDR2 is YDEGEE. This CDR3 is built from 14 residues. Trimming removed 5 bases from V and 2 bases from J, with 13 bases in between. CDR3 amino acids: CASSRQTGNYGYTF. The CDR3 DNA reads TGTGCCAGCAGTCGCCAGACAGGAAACTATGGCTACACCTTC.

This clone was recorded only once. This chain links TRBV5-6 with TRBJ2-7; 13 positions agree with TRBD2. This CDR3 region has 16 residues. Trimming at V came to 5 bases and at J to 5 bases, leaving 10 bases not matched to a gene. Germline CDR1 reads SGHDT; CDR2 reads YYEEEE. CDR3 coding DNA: TGTGCCAGCAGTTATAGCGGGACTAGCGGGAACAACGAGCAGTACTTC. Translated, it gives CASSYSGTSGNNEQYF.